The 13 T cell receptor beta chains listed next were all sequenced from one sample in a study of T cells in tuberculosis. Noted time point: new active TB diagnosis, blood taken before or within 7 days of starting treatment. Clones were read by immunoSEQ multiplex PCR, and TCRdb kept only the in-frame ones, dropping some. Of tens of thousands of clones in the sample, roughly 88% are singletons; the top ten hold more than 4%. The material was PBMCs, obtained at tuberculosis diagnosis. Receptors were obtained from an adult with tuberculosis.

The CDR3 sequence is CASASNLESADTQYF. CDR3 DNA sequence: TGTGCCAGCGCCTCCAACCTAGAGTCTGCAGATACGCAGTATTTT. J is TRBJ2-3 and V is TRBV6-5; no clear D. Trimming left V 8 bases short and J 4 bases short, with 19 bases between. The germline V gene encodes CDR1 MNHEY and CDR2 SVGAGI. The CDR3 runs to 15 residues.

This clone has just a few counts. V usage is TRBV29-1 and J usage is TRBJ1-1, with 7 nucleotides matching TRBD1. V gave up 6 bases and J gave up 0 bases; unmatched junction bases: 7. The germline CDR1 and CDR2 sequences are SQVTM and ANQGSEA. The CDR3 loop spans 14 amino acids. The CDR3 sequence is CSVRTGQLNTEAFF. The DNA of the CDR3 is TGCAGCGTGAGGACGGGACAGTTGAACACTGAAGCTTTCTTT. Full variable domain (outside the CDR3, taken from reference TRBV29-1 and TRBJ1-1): SAVISQKPSRDICQRGTSLTIQCQVDSQVTMMFWYRQQPGQSLTLIATANQGSEATYESGFVIDKFPISRPNLTFSTLTVSNMSPEDSSIYLCSVRTGQLNTEAFFGQGTRLTVV.

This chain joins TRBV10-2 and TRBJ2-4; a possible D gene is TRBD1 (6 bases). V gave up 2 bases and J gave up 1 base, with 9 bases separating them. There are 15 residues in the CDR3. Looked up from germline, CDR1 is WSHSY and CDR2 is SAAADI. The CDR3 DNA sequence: TGCGCCAGCAGTGAGGGCCAGGGGGCCAAAAACATTCAGTACTTC. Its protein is CASSEGQGAKNIQYF.

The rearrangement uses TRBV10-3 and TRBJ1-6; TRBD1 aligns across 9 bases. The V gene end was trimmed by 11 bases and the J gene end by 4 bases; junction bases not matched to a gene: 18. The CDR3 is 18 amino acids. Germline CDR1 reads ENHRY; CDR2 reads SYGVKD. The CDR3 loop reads CAPKPNRGPFGYNSPLHF. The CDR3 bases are TGTGCCCCAAAACCAAACAGGGGGCCCTTTGGGTATAATTCACCCCTCCACTTT.

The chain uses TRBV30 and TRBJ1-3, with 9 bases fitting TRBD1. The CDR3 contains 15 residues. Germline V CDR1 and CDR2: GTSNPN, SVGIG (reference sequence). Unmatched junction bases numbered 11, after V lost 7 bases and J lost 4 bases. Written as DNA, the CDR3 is TGTGCCTTCTCACAGGGGGCGGTAGGAGGAAACACCATATATTTT. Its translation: CAFSQGAVGGNTIYF.

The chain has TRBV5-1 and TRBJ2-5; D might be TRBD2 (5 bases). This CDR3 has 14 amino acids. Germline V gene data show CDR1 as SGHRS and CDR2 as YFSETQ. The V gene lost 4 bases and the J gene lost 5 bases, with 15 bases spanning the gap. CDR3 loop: CASSPQTGEETQYF. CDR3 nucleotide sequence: TGCGCCAGCAGCCCCCAGACTGGGGAGGAGACCCAGTACTTC.

The CDR3 nucleotides are TGTGCCAGCAGTGAAGATGCGCGCATCAACACTGAAGCTTTCTTT. This gives the protein CASSEDARINTEAFF. V and J are TRBV6-1 and TRBJ1-1; D uncertain. This CDR3 has 15 amino acids. Between the trimmed V and J ends, which lost 1 base and 2 bases, there was a span of 11 bases. Germline V lookup: CDR1 MNHNS, CDR2 SASEGT.

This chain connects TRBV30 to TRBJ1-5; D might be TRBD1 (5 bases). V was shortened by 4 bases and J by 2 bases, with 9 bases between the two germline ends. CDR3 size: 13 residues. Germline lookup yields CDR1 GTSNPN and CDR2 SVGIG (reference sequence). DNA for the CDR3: TGTGCCTGGAACGGGGGGGGCAATCAGCCCCAGCATTTT. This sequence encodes CAWNGGGNQPQHF.

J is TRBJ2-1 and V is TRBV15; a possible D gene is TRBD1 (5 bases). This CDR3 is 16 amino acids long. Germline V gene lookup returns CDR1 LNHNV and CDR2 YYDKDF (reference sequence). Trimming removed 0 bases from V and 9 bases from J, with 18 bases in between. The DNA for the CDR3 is TGTGCCACCAGCAGAGATAATGCGCGGACATCTAGTGAGCAGTTCTTC. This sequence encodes CATSRDNARTSSEQFF. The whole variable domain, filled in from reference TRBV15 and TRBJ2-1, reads DAMVIQNPRYQVTQFGKPVTLSCSQTLNHNVMYWYQQKSSQAPKLLFHYYDKDFNNEADTPDNFQSRRPNTSFCFLDIRSPGLGDTAMYLCATSRDNARTSSEQFFGPGTRLTVL.

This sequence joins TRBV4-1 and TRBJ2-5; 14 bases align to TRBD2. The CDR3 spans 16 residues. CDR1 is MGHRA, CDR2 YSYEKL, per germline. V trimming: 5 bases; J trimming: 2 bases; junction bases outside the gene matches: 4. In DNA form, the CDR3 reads TGCGCCAGCAGCGCCCGACTAGCGGGAGGGCAAGAGACCCAGTACTTC. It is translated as CASSARLAGGQETQYF.

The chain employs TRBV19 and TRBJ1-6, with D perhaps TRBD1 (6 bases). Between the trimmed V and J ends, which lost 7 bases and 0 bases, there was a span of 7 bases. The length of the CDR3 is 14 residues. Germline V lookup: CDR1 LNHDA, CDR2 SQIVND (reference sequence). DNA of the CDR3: TGTGCCAGTAAGGACAGCTCCTATAATTCACCCCTCCACTTT. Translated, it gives CASKDSSYNSPLHF.

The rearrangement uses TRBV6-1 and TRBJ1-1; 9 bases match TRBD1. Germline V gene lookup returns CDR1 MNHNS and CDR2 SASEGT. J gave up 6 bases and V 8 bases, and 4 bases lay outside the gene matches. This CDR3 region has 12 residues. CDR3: CASGQGFPEAFF. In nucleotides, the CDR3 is TGTGCCAGCGGACAGGGGTTCCCTGAAGCTTTCTTT.

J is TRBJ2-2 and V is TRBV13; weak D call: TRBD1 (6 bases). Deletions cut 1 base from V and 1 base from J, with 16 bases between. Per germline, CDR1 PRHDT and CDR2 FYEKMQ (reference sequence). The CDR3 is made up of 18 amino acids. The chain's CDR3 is CASSLVGLGHQNTGELFF. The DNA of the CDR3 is TGTGCCAGCAGCTTAGTAGGGCTGGGACACCAGAACACCGGGGAGCTGTTTTTT.